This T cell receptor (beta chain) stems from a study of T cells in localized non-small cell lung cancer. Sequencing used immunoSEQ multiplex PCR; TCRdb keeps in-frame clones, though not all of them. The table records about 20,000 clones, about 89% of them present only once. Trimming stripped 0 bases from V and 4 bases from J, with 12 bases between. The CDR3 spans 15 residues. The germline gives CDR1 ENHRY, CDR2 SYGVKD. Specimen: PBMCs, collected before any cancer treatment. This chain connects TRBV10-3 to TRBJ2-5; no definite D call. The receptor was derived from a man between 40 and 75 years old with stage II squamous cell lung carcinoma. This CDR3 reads CAISESLGSLETQYF. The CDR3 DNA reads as TGTGCCATCAGTGAGTCCTTGGGGTCGCTAGAGACCCAGTACTTC.